This is a list of T cell receptor beta chains from one sample in a study of PD-1 blockade in mismatch repair-deficient tumors. This table comes from immunoSEQ multiplex PCR, and its TCRdb copy is limited to in-frame clones, with some not included. The sample shows about 79,000 clones, roughly 80% of them seen only once. The sequencing here drew on peripheral blood, taken 44 weeks after starting pembrolizumab. The source of these receptors is an adult with mismatch repair-deficient cancer. CDR3s include the opening cysteine and the closing phenylalanine or tryptophan. A D gene is named only where the DNA matches it firmly. Where a row states a size, it is once, few, many or the class of an expanded clone; other rows omit it.

TRBV14	TRBJ2-3	-	-	CASSQVPNTDTQYF	TGTGCCAGCAGCCAAGTCCCAAACACAGATACGCAGTATTTT
TRBV29-1	TRBJ1-1	-	-	CSVARGGEAFF	TGCAGCGTCGCGAGGGGAGGGGAAGCTTTCTTT
TRBV7-2	TRBJ2-3	-	-	CASSPSPDTQYF	TGTGCCAGCAGCCCTAGTCCAGATACGCAGTATTTT
TRBV7-2	TRBJ2-1	TRBD2	-	CASSVASGTSGRSEQFF	TGTGCCAGCAGCGTAGCGTCCGGGACTAGCGGGAGAAGTGAGCAGTTCTTC
TRBV23-1	TRBJ2-7	-	-	CASSLHPTPGSYRYEQYF	TGCGCCAGCAGTCTACACCCCACGCCGGGCTCATATAGATACGAGCAGTACTTC
TRBV5-1	TRBJ2-2	TRBD2	-	CASSLVLAGNTGELFF	TGCGCCAGCAGCTTGGTACTAGCGGGTAACACCGGGGAGCTGTTTTTT
TRBV30	TRBJ2-7	TRBD2	once	CAWSVPGGPMEQYF	TGTGCCTGGAGTGTGCCGGGAGGGCCAATGGAGCAGTACTTC
TRBV9	TRBJ2-2	-	few	CASSVGVGVGTGELFF	TGTGCCAGCAGCGTAGGGGTGGGAGTAGGTACCGGGGAGCTGTTTTTT
TRBV11-3	TRBJ2-4	TRBD1	-	CASSLGTGMTDIQYF	TGTGCCAGCAGCTTAGGGACAGGGATGACAGACATTCAGTACTTC
TRBV7-8	TRBJ1-3	-	-	CASSLESAVRSGNTIYF	TGTGCCAGCAGCTTAGAGAGTGCAGTCCGCTCTGGAAACACCATATATTTT
TRBV5-1	TRBJ2-3	-	-	CASRVGDTQYF	TGCGCCAGCAGAGTGGGGGATACGCAGTATTTT
TRBV5-4	TRBJ2-7	TRBD2	-	CASSLATSGRAHEQYF	TGTGCCAGCAGTTTAGCGACTAGCGGGAGGGCCCACGAGCAGTACTTC
TRBV7-9	TRBJ1-2	TRBD1	once	CASSYGGTGDNYGYTF	TGTGCCAGCAGCTACGGGGGGACAGGCGATAACTATGGCTACACCTTC